Here is one TCR beta chain with its context. Its target is not known. These data come from a study of T cells in localized non-small cell lung cancer. Overall study findings and caveats: Greater blood T cell density accompanied longer overall survival. Researchers found a median approximately 57 of the top 100 tumor clones in adjacent lung.

This CDR3 comprises 15 residues. CDR1 MDHEN and CDR2 SYDVKM come from the germline V gene. Trimming removed 6 bases from V and 1 base from J, with 10 bases in between. The data were produced by immunoSEQ multiplex PCR, yet TCRdb's version contains in-frame clones alone and is incomplete. The sample yields roughly 70,000 clones, roughly nine tenths seen once. The source was peripheral blood, collected before any cancer treatment. The chain carries TRBV28 and TRBJ2-6; no firm D call. The sequence derives from a male donor older than 55 with stage III squamous cell lung carcinoma. This CDR3 is CASSLAGSGANVLTF. CDR3 sequence (DNA): TGTGCCAGCAGCCTCGCCGGGTCTGGGGCCAACGTCCTGACTTTC.